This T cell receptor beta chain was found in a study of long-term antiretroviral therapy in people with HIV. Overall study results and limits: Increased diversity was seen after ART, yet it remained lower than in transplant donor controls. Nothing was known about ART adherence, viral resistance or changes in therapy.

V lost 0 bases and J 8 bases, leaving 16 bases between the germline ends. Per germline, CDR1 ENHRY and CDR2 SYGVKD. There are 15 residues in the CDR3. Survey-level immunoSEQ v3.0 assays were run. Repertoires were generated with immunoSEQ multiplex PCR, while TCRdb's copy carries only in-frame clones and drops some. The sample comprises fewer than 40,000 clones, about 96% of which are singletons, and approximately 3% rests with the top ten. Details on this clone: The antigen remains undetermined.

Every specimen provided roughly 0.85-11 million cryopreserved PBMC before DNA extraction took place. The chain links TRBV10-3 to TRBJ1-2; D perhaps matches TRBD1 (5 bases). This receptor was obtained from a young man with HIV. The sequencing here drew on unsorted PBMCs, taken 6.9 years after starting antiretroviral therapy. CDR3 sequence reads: CAISESRRVGDGYTF. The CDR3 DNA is TGTGCCATCAGTGAGTCGCGCAGGGTCGGTGACGGCTACACCTTC.